The rows below give T cell receptor beta chains drawn from one sample of a study of T cells in Graves' hyperthyroidism and ophthalmopathy. Via MiXCR, TCRdb re-called the multiplex PCR reads, giving one row per CDR3 protein. The sample has approximately 520,000 distinct CDR3 sequences; around 22% are singletons. The source material was blood. These receptors came from a woman in her 30s with Graves' ophthalmopathy. The conserved cysteine and the conserved F or W are not part of the CDR3 here.

j_gene	v_gene	CDR3aa
TRBJ2-7	TRBV5-1	ASSMGQSYEQY
TRBJ1-5	TRBV28	ASSYPKTDAVYSNQPQH
TRBJ2-7	TRBV20-1	SARDFTGGYYEQY
TRBJ1-1	TRBV24-1	ATRTGDPNTEAF
TRBJ1-1	TRBV30	AWSGDSMNTEAF
TRBJ1-3	TRBV20-1	SAIRVNSGNTIY
TRBJ1-5	TRBV2	ASSNQGGVSRPQH
TRBJ1-5	TRBV12-3/TRBV12-4	ASSPRELTGEPQH
TRBJ1-2	TRBV15	ATSRESWQGEPDYGYT
TRBJ2-5	TRBV29-1	SGAPGTAQETQY
TRBJ1-1	TRBV6-1	ASRDSSTEAF
TRBJ1-2	TRBV3-1	ASTKFPLGLYGYT
TRBJ2-3	TRBV9	ASSVESGGRTTDTQY
TRBJ1-4	TRBV6-5	ASSYGTVNEKLF
TRBJ2-5	TRBV14	ATTVLGAQETQY
TRBJ2-2	TRBV27	ASSSTGAYMVAANTGELF
TRBJ2-2	TRBV3-1	ASSYPGQGYTGELF
TRBJ2-4	TRBV20-1	SARGAPGNIQY
TRBJ1-1	TRBV28	ASGRRPEAF
TRBJ1-3	TRBV25-1	ASSEWAAGSGNTIY
TRBJ2-7	TRBV2	ASSEDGPAYEQY
TRBJ1-5	TRBV15	ATSRDSQTNQPQH